The sample holds many counts of the clone carrying this TCR beta chain. This sample is part of a study of T-cell reconstitution after alpha-beta-depleted transplantation in children. Molecular barcoding with unique molecular identifiers was used for the TCRbeta library. Via MiXCR, TCRdb re-called the PCR reads, giving one row per CDR3 protein. Seen here are 380,000 or so distinct CDR3 sequences, roughly 15% observed once, and the top ten hold around 4.5%. This sequence originates from a human donor who donated a stem cell graft to a child with Fanconi anemia. The sequencing used PBMCs, collected from the stem cell graft.

The CDR3, as DNA: TGTGCCAGCAGCGCGACCGGACAGGGCGCTTCAGATACGCAGTATTTT. Its translation: CASSATGQGASDTQYF. The chain combines TRBV9 with TRBJ2-3; 8 bases map to TRBD1. Per germline, CDR1 SGDLS and CDR2 YYNGEE. Trimming removed 3 bases from V and 4 bases from J; junction bases left unmatched: 10. CDR3 length: 16 residues.